Listed here are 23 T cell receptor beta chains from one sample, sequenced in a study of blood T cell repertoires in COVID-19. Here immunoSEQ multiplex PCR was the method, and the copy in TCRdb shows in-frame clones only, minus some. The table has some 83,000 clones, less than 80% seen once. The specimen was peripheral blood. Source of these receptors: a woman over 75 with acute or convalescent COVID-19.

The chain employs TRBV18 and TRBJ1-1, with D possibly matching TRBD1 (5 bases). Germline V gives CDR1 KGHSH, CDR2 LQKENI. The CDR3 length is 15 residues. Trimming stripped 1 base from V and 3 bases from J, with 12 bases between. CDR3 loop: CASSPRRGMDTEAFF. The CDR3 nucleotides read TGTGCCAGCTCACCACGCCGGGGGATGGACACTGAAGCTTTCTTT.

The chain couples TRBV7-8 to TRBJ2-7; D remains unclear. V was cut by 4 bases and J by 1 base, with 5 bases left in between. The germline gives CDR1 SGHVS, CDR2 FQNEAQ. This CDR3 spans 12 amino acids. CDR3 sequence: CASSYGSYEQYF. CDR3 coding DNA: TGTGCCAGCAGCTACGGTTCCTACGAGCAGTACTTC.

This clone came up once. The CDR3 DNA sequence: TGTGCCAGCAGTAATACAGGGGACCCCGGAAACACCATATATTTT. Its protein is CASSNTGDPGNTIYF. The rearrangement links TRBV6-6 to TRBJ1-3, with 7 bases that match TRBD1. The V segment lost 5 bases and the J segment 4 bases; nucleotides outside the gene matches: 8. Looked up from germline, CDR1 is MNHNY and CDR2 is SVGAGI (reference sequence). This CDR3 has 15 residues.

The V and J genes are TRBV14 and TRBJ2-1, with a weak D call TRBD1 (6 bases). Trimming removed 1 base from V and 8 bases from J, with 9 bases in between. Per the germline V gene, CDR1 is SGHDN and CDR2 is FVKESK. The CDR3 runs to 13 residues. The DNA for the CDR3 is TGTGCCAGCAGCCAAGGGGGGCAGGATGAGCAGTTCTTC. Translated, it gives CASSQGGQDEQFF. Full variable domain (missing parts from reference TRBV14 and TRBJ2-1): EAGVTQFPSHSVIEKGQTVTLRCDPISGHDNLYWYRRVMGKEIKFLLHFVKESKQDESGMPNNRFLAERTGGTYSTLKVQPAELEDSGVYFCASSQGGQDEQFFGPGTRLTVL.

This chain connects TRBV30 to TRBJ1-3, with D maybe TRBD1 (6 bases). Trimming pared 4 bases from V and 5 bases from J, leaving 15 bases between. CDR1 GTSNPN and CDR2 SVGIG come from the germline V gene (reference sequence). CDR3 length equals 14 residues. DNA of the CDR3: TGTGCCTGGATTCCAGGGGTAGGAAGAAACACCATATATTTT. This gives the protein CAWIPGVGRNTIYF.

The chain joins TRBV18 to TRBJ1-1, with a tentative D call TRBD1 (5 bases). The CDR3 consists of 14 residues. Between the trimmed V and J ends, which lost 6 bases and 1 base, there was a span of 12 bases. In germline, CDR1 is KGHSH, CDR2 LQKENI. This CDR3 is CASSSTVGNTEAFF. In nucleotides, the CDR3 is TGTGCCAGCTCTTCGACAGTGGGGAACACTGAAGCTTTCTTT.

In its sample, this clone was seen a few times. The genes are TRBV6-5 and TRBJ1-5, with D possibly being TRBD1 (6 bases). This CDR3 region has 14 residues. With 4 bases removed from V and 4 bases from J, the gap between germline ends came to 11 bases. In germline, CDR1 is MNHEY, CDR2 SVGAGI. CDR3 DNA sequence: TGTGCCAGCAGTTCACAGGGAACTAATCAGCCCCAGCATTTT. It translates to CASSSQGTNQPQHF.

A few counts support this clone. Written as DNA, the CDR3 is TGTGCCAGCAGCTTCCCGGGGACAGGGGATGAAGAGACCCAGTACTTC. Its protein product is CASSFPGTGDEETQYF. The chain links TRBV7-8 to TRBJ2-5, with 10 bases that match TRBD1. CDR1 SGHVS and CDR2 FQNEAQ come from the germline V gene. CDR3 length: 16 residues. V was pared by 3 bases and J by 3 bases, with 7 bases of the junction left unmatched.

The gene calls are TRBV7-9 and TRBJ2-1; 12 bases fit TRBD2. This CDR3 spans 13 amino acids. The ends lost 11 bases at V and 8 bases at J; junction bases unmatched: 7. Germline V CDR1 and CDR2: SEHNR, FQNEAQ (reference sequence). The CDR3 reads CAAYPSGGDEQFF. In DNA form, the CDR3 reads TGTGCCGCATACCCTAGCGGGGGGGATGAGCAGTTCTTC. Combining the CDR3 with reference TRBV7-9 and TRBJ2-1 gives the whole variable domain DTGVSQNPRHKITKRGQNVTFRCDPISEHNRLYWYRQTLGQGPEFLTYFQNEAQLEKSRLLSDRFSAERPKGSFSTLEIQRTEQGDSAMYLCAAYPSGGDEQFFGPGTRLTVL.

The chain has TRBV27 and TRBJ2-7; D might be TRBD2 (5 bases). The CDR3 is 15 residues long. V was pared by 2 bases and J by 1 base, with 12 bases between. Germline V gene sequence: CDR1 MNHEY, CDR2 SMNVEV (reference sequence). CDR3 residues: CASSLKGGSSYEQYF. In nucleotides, the CDR3 is TGTGCCAGCAGTTTAAAGGGTGGGAGTTCCTACGAGCAGTACTTC.

The genes are TRBV4-3 and TRBJ1-2; the D gene is possibly TRBD1 (5 bases). This CDR3 has 16 residues. Deletions cut 0 bases from V and 1 base from J, with 12 bases between. Looked up from germline, CDR1 is LGHNA and CDR2 is YSLEER. This CDR3 is CASSQEAGRHNYGYTF. CDR3 DNA sequence: TGCGCCAGCAGCCAAGAAGCGGGGCGCCATAACTATGGCTACACCTTC.

This chain uses TRBV19 with TRBJ1-4; D possibly corresponds to TRBD1 (6 bases). Germline V CDR1 and CDR2: LNHDA, SQIVND (reference sequence). This CDR3 spans 17 amino acids. V dropped 5 bases and J dropped 6 bases, with 22 bases sitting between them. CDR3: CASSSPKAGVPYEKLFF. The CDR3 coding sequence is TGTGCCAGTAGTTCTCCTAAAGCAGGGGTTCCTTATGAAAAACTGTTTTTT. The whole variable domain, remainder taken from reference TRBV19 and TRBJ1-4, is DGGITQSPKYLFRKEGQNVTLSCEQNLNHDAMYWYRQDPGQGLRLIYYSQIVNDFQKGDIAEGYSVSREKKESFPLTVTSAQKNPTAFYLCASSSPKAGVPYEKLFFGSGTQLSVL.

This chain joins TRBV4-3 and TRBJ2-3, with D perhaps TRBD1 (6 bases). The CDR3 consists of 17 residues. Germline CDR1 and CDR2: LGHNA and YSLEER. Trimming removed 0 bases at V and 2 bases at J, with 15 bases between. For the CDR3, the DNA is TGCGCCAGCAGCCAAGAGGCCCGGGGACACTACACAGATACGCAGTATTTT. Translating it yields CASSQEARGHYTDTQYF.

The chain is built from TRBV12-3 or TRBV12-4 and TRBJ1-1, with no clear D. V lost 3 bases, J lost 5 bases, and 10 bases lay in between. The CDR3 totals 13 residues. The CDR3 DNA follows: TGTGCCAGCAGTTTTTACGGGGAAACTGAAGCTTTCTTT. This encodes CASSFYGETEAFF.

The chain uses TRBV9 and TRBJ2-2; a possible D gene is TRBD1 (6 bases). Germline lookup yields CDR1 SGDLS and CDR2 YYNGEE. This CDR3 has 16 residues. The ends were cut back, 0 bases at V and 1 base at J, with 10 bases in the middle. Written as DNA, the CDR3 is TGTGCCAGCAGCGTAGGAGGCAGGGGGAACACCGGGGAGCTGTTTTTT. As protein: CASSVGGRGNTGELFF.

The chain recombines TRBV7-8 with TRBJ2-1; D perhaps matches TRBD2 (6 bases). Germline CDR1 is SGHVS and CDR2 is FQNEAQ. V was pared by 5 bases and J by 6 bases, with 14 bases between. The CDR3 consists of 14 residues. The CDR3 here is CASSHRRRGNEQFF. The CDR3, as DNA: TGTGCCAGCAGCCACCGCCGGAGGGGCAATGAGCAGTTCTTC. The entire variable domain, with the rest obtained from reference TRBV7-8 and TRBJ2-1, is as follows: GAGVSQSPRYKVAKRGQDVALRCDPISGHVSLFWYQQALGQGPEFLTYFQNEAQLDKSGLPSDRFFAERPEGSVSTLKIQRTQQEDSAVYLCASSHRRRGNEQFFGPGTRLTVL.

This chain links TRBV18 with TRBJ2-5; 11 positions agree with TRBD2. The CDR3 runs 18 residues. Per germline, CDR1 KGHSH and CDR2 LQKENI. The junction had 13 bases not matched to a gene; V was cut back by 1 base and J by 6 bases. The CDR3: CASSPRTSGGKFVQTQYF. The CDR3 DNA sequence: TGTGCCAGCTCACCACGAACTAGCGGGGGCAAATTTGTACAGACCCAGTACTTC.

The rearrangement uses TRBV6-5 and TRBJ1-2; D remains ambiguous. The CDR3 is 13 amino acids. Germline V CDR1 and CDR2: MNHEY, SVGAGI. V lost 0 bases and J lost 14, with 16 bases in between. The DNA of the CDR3 is TGTGCCAGCAGTTACTCGACGGGGTACGCCGGGACCTTC. Translating it yields CASSYSTGYAGTF.

This rearrangement joins TRBV5-1 to TRBJ1-2; 8 bases are shared with TRBD1. After removal of 2 bases from V and 3 bases from J, the junction contained 3 bases not matched to a gene. The CDR3 has 14 amino acids. CDR1 is SGHRS, CDR2 YFSETQ, per germline. The CDR3 region is CASSLQGDDYGYTF. As DNA, the CDR3 is TGCGCCAGCAGCTTACAGGGGGACGACTATGGCTACACCTTC. The full variable domain, in which reference TRBV5-1 and TRBJ1-2 provide the parts outside the CDR3, is KAGVTQTPRYLIKTRGQQVTLSCSPISGHRSVSWYQQTPGQGLQFLFEYFSETQRNKGNFPGRFSGRQFSNSRSEMNVSTLELGDSALYLCASSLQGDDYGYTFGSGTRLTVV.

The chain joins TRBV1 to TRBJ2-5; TRBD2, the table's D call, lacks a check against the DNA. TRBV1 constitutes a pseudogene. This CDR3 comprises 15 residues. CDR3 sequence: CTSSHAGLIQETQYF. In DNA, the CDR3 is TGCACCAGCAGCCACGCGGGACTTATACAAGAGACCCAGTACTTC.

The rearrangement links TRBV27 to TRBJ2-7; 11 bases agree with TRBD2. The CDR3 contains 14 residues. After removal of 2 bases from V and 7 bases from J, the junction contained 4 bases not matched to a gene. CDR1 and CDR2 (germline): MNHEY, SMNVEV (reference sequence). CDR3 coding DNA: TGTGCCAGCAGTTTACTAGCGGGGGGTGGGGAGCAGTACTTC. It translates to CASSLLAGGGEQYF.

This clone was found once. The genes are TRBV4-1 and TRBJ1-2, with D maybe TRBD1 (5 bases). The CDR3 covers 16 residues. Per the germline V gene, CDR1 is MGHRA and CDR2 is YSYEKL. V dropped 0 bases and J dropped 4 bases, with 15 bases sitting between them. The CDR3 here is CASSQDSGGSLYGYTF. The CDR3, as DNA: TGCGCCAGCAGCCAAGATTCGGGGGGATCCCTCTATGGCTACACCTTC.

V usage is TRBV27 and J usage is TRBJ2-3; perhaps TRBD1 as D (6 bases). Germline V gives CDR1 MNHEY, CDR2 SMNVEV (reference sequence). Trimming cost V 5 bases and J 1 base, with 13 bases left between them. The CDR3 is 15 residues long. CDR3 nucleotide sequence: TGTGCCAGCAGTACTCGACAGGCCCGCACAGATACGCAGTATTTT. It specifies CASSTRQARTDTQYF.